This T cell receptor beta chain is drawn from a study of T cell repertoires in cytomegalovirus infection (dated 2019 in TCRdb). At the level of the whole study: Recently identified HLA-C-restricted CMV epitopes, whose presentation resists viral immunomodulation, were targeted by peptide stimulations together with well-studied HLA-B-restricted epitopes. Donor HLA type was relevant to the analysis, because carriage of CMV infection together with the matching HLA type was indicated by public TCR beta signatures. The full study reports these points: The ex vivo response was dominated by HLA-C-restricted CMV-specific TCR beta clonotypes, which also provided the single most frequent clonotype in two of eight donors. Carriers of CMV infection plus the relevant HLA type were discriminated by the cumulative frequency of public TCR beta family members in the study cohort and in an independent 352-donor cohort.

The sample holds a few counts of this clonotype. This clone's antigen is unknown. The record has no base qualities; no much larger clone is one base away. Sample treatment or condition, as interpreted from the label and publication: in vitro stimulation with specific CMV peptide epitopes to enrich CMV-specific T cells. The germline V gene specifies SGHTA as CDR1 and FQGNSA as CDR2. V trim: 5 bases; J trim: 10 bases; unmatched bases: 12. The CDR3 measures 15 amino acids from cysteine to phenylalanine. The CDR3 DNA has 45 bases and is translated from base 1. The reads were generated on an Illumina HiSeq 1500. The public reads were reanalyzed by TCRdb: fastp trimming at Q25, MiXCR alignment, in-frame beta chains only. Rows matching on CDR3 protein sequence are summarized as one entry with the most common DNA and genes. The sample table holds a few hundred thousand distinct CDR3 sequences, of which approximately 40% were seen once. The top ten clones comprise about half of the sample.

The sequencing here drew on cultured PBMCs, taken from culture after CMV antigen stimulation. The receptor was isolated from a human donor in good health (CMV status not recorded). Some clones in this sample may be carry-over from other donors' samples. The V gene is TRBV7-2 and the J gene is TRBJ2-1, with TRBD2 identical over 9 junction bases. The DNA reads as follows: TGTGCCAGCAGCCCAGGACTAGCGTATGCCAGGGAGCAGTTCTTC. The encoded protein is CASSPGLAYAREQFF. The full variable domain, completed from the reference TRBV7-2 and TRBJ2-1 proteins outside the CDR3, reads GAGVSQSPSNKVTEKGKDVELRCDPISGHTALYWYRQSLGQGLEFLIYFQGNSAPDKSGLPSDRFSAERTGGSVSTLTIQRTQQEDSAVYLCASSPGLAYAREQFFGPGTRLTVL.